The 10 T cell receptor beta chains below were found in one sample sequenced in a study of blood T cell repertoires in COVID-19. Assay used: immunoSEQ multiplex PCR; TCRdb lists only in-frame clones, some missing. The repertoire holds approximately 70,000 clones, just under 90% seen once, with approximately 6.7% in the top ten. The sample was peripheral blood. The source is a woman older than 75 with active COVID-19.

The V gene is TRBV4-3, the J gene TRBJ2-3; D might be TRBD2 (6 bases). The CDR3 totals 17 residues. The germline V and J ends were trimmed by 0 bases and 0 bases, with 13 bases remaining between them. The V gene's germline CDR1 is LGHNA and CDR2 YSLEER. The CDR3 coding sequence is TGCGCCAGCAGCCAAGATTACGCGGGACCTAGCACAGATACGCAGTATTTT. Its protein product is CASSQDYAGPSTDTQYF.

The chain has TRBV27 and TRBJ1-5, with D hard to call. V lost 10 bases and J lost 3, with 13 bases in between. The CDR3 contains 13 residues. CDR1 and CDR2 from the germline V gene are MNHEY and SMNVEV (reference sequence). CDR3 sequence: CATSRQLNQPQHF. In DNA form, the CDR3 reads TGTGCCACCTCGAGGCAGCTCAATCAGCCCCAGCATTTT.

This chain links TRBV2 with TRBJ2-3; D perhaps matches TRBD1 (5 bases). V was cut by 6 bases and J by 2 bases, with 12 bases left in between. The CDR3 length is 14 residues. The germline V gene has CDR1 SNHLY and CDR2 FYNNEI. Here the CDR3 DNA reads TGTGCCAGCAGCGCCAGGGTGTACACAGATACGCAGTATTTT. It encodes CASSARVYTDTQYF. The variable domain in full, with the rest retrieved from reference TRBV2 and TRBJ2-3, is EPEVTQTPSHQVTQMGQEVILRCVPISNHLYFYWYRQILGQKVEFLVSFYNNEISEKSEIFDDQFSVERPDGSNFTLKIRSTKLEDSAMYFCASSARVYTDTQYFGPGTRLTVL.

The rearrangement uses TRBV10-1 and TRBJ2-7; D ambiguous. This CDR3 has 12 amino acids. The germline gives CDR1 WNHNN, CDR2 SYGVQD (reference sequence). V lost 11 bases and J 0 bases, leaving 11 bases between the germline ends. The CDR3 protein is CAPPRYSYEQYF. CDR3 DNA: TGCGCCCCACCCCGCTACTCCTACGAGCAGTACTTC.

This chain connects TRBV15 to TRBJ2-2, with no clear D. With 0 bases removed from V and 7 bases from J, the gap between germline ends came to 9 bases. Per germline, CDR1 LNHNV and CDR2 YYDKDF (reference sequence). This CDR3 is built from 14 residues. The CDR3 DNA reads TGTGCCACCAGCAGAGAGGCTTATGGCGGGGAGCTGTTTTTT. Its translation is CATSREAYGGELFF.

The V call is TRBV19, the J call TRBJ1-2; TRBD1 might be the D (6 bases). Germline CDR1 reads LNHDA; CDR2 reads SQIVND (reference sequence). Between the trimmed V and J ends, which lost 4 bases and 6 bases, there was a span of 12 bases. The CDR3 loop spans 13 amino acids. The CDR3 coding sequence is TGTGCCAGTAGTAAGACAGGTGCTGATGGCTACACCTTC. This translates into CASSKTGADGYTF.

The CDR3 is CASSERTGGVETQYF. The CDR3, as DNA: TGTGCCAGCTCGGAACGGACAGGGGGCGTAGAGACCCAGTACTTC. The chain employs TRBV18 and TRBJ2-5; 11 bases map to TRBD1. The V gene end was trimmed by 6 bases and the J gene end by 4 bases; junction bases not matched to a gene: 7. CDR1 is KGHSH and CDR2 is LQKENI in the germline V gene. The length of the CDR3 is 15 residues.

The chain joins TRBV6-6 to TRBJ2-7; 8 bases match TRBD2. Germline assignment: CDR1 MNHNY and CDR2 SVGAGI (reference sequence). V lost 6 bases to trimming and J lost 4 bases; unmatched junction nucleotides: 8. The CDR3 covers 14 residues. The CDR3 nucleotides read TGTGCCAGCAGCGACACGGGACTAGTGTACGAGCAGTACTTC. It is translated as CASSDTGLVYEQYF.

The rearrangement joins TRBV9 to TRBJ2-2; D ambiguous. The germline CDR1 and CDR2 sequences are SGDLS and YYNGEE. The CDR3 consists of 14 residues. V was clipped by 0 bases and J by 4 bases, with 7 bases between them. This chain's CDR3 is CASSVGDLTGELFF. The CDR3 nucleotides read TGTGCCAGCAGCGTAGGAGATCTCACCGGGGAGCTGTTTTTT.

The chain links TRBV5-1 to TRBJ2-1; 13 nucleotides line up with TRBD2. Trimming cost V 1 base and J 7 bases; bases outside gene matches: 5. In germline, CDR1 is SGHRS, CDR2 YFSETQ. CDR3 size: 16 residues. The CDR3 here is CASSLWTSGRVNEQFF. Written as DNA, the CDR3 is TGCGCCAGCAGCTTGTGGACTAGCGGGAGAGTGAATGAGCAGTTCTTC. Full variable domain (remainder filled in from reference TRBV5-1 and TRBJ2-1): KAGVTQTPRYLIKTRGQQVTLSCSPISGHRSVSWYQQTPGQGLQFLFEYFSETQRNKGNFPGRFSGRQFSNSRSEMNVSTLELGDSALYLCASSLWTSGRVNEQFFGPGTRLTVL.